This T cell receptor (beta chain) was observed in a study of control samples from healthy donors and cancer patients. This CDR3 spans 16 amino acids. Repertoires were generated with immunoSEQ multiplex PCR, while TCRdb's copy carries only in-frame clones and drops some. The repertoire consists of under 200,000 clones, with around 92% occurring once and the leading ten covering 1.5%. The V and J genes are TRBV1 and TRBJ2-1; the DNA was not compared with TRBD2, the D call given in the table. TRBV1 is assigned pseudogene status. The sequence was obtained from a woman aged 25 to 45 in good health. Sequenced: blood. DNA for the CDR3: TGCACCAGCAGCCGAGCGACTAGCGGGTTCCTCAATGAGCAGTTCTTC. Translating it yields CTSSRATSGFLNEQFF.